The 8 T cell receptor beta chains below all came from one sample that was sequenced in a study of beta chain features in type 1 diabetes. The sequenced template was cDNA made from the entire isolated RNA. Sequencing was performed with immunoSEQ multiplex PCR; in TCRdb, only in-frame clones are kept and a portion is missing. The table records about 250,000 clones, 11% to 15% of them present only once. Sample: naive CD4+ T cells from blood. Receptor source: a middle-aged woman in good health.

This clone was seen a handful of times. The rearrangement links TRBV2 to TRBJ2-7, with D perhaps matching TRBD2 (6 bases). V lost 10 bases and J lost 3, with 13 bases in between. Germline values: CDR1 SNHLY, CDR2 FYNNEI. CDR3 size: 12 residues. The CDR3 spells CATRLGDYEQYF. Here the CDR3 DNA reads TGTGCCACCCGACTAGGGGACTACGAGCAGTACTTC.

The V call is TRBV27, the J call TRBJ1-2; the D is unclear. The ends were cut back, 5 bases at V and 4 bases at J, with 11 bases in the middle. The germline gives CDR1 MNHEY, CDR2 SMNVEV (reference sequence). There are 13 residues in the CDR3. The DNA for the CDR3 is TGTGCCAGCAGTAACCGTGACACCTATGGCTACACCTTC. It specifies CASSNRDTYGYTF.

This clone was seen only a few times. The chain links TRBV6-5 to TRBJ2-7; D remains ambiguous. This CDR3 comprises 12 residues. The germline V gene encodes CDR1 MNHEY and CDR2 SVGAGI. Trimming took 5 bases from V and 1 from J, leaving 6 bases between them. This chain's CDR3 is CASSRSSYEQYF. CDR3 nucleotide sequence: TGTGCCAGCAGTCGGTCTTCCTACGAGCAGTACTTC.

The V call is TRBV27, the J call TRBJ1-2, with D tentatively TRBD1 (5 bases). Germline loops: CDR1 MNHEY, CDR2 SMNVEV (reference sequence). The length of the CDR3 is 17 residues. Between the trimmed V and J ends, which lost 6 bases and 0 bases, there was a span of 20 bases. This CDR3 is CASRTVLRQKSNYGYTF. CDR3 sequence (DNA): TGTGCCAGCAGAACGGTTCTACGACAGAAGTCTAACTATGGCTACACCTTC.

This clone was seen more than once but under ten times. The chain recombines TRBV25-1 with TRBJ2-3, with unresolved D. The CDR3 consists of 12 residues. The V end was cut by 1 base, the J end by 9 bases, with 8 bases between. CDR1 and CDR2 (germline): MGHDK, SYGVNS. CDR3 protein: CASSEWSRTQYF. The CDR3, as DNA: TGTGCCAGCAGTGAATGGAGTAGGACGCAGTATTTT.

The chain combines TRBV6-5 with TRBJ1-6; D unclear. The V end was cut by 0 bases, the J end by 11 bases, with 8 bases between. The germline CDR1 and CDR2 sequences are MNHEY and SVGAGI. CDR3 length: 13 amino acids. The CDR3 spells CASSYSLSTPLHF. The DNA for the CDR3 is TGTGCCAGCAGTTACTCACTTTCCACACCCCTCCACTTT.

In regard to this clone: Other DNA sequences in this sample translate to the same CDR3. The rearrangement links TRBV5-1 to TRBJ2-3, with D possibly TRBD2 on 5 matching bases. The germline V gene encodes CDR1 SGHRS and CDR2 YFSETQ. Trimming took 7 bases from V and 1 from J, leaving 13 bases between them. The CDR3 length is 14 residues. Here the CDR3 reads CASSRAGGTDTQYF. In nucleotides, the CDR3 is TGCGCCAGCTCCCGTGCGGGCGGCACAGATACGCAGTATTTT. Looking up the rest from reference TRBV5-1 and TRBJ2-3 gives the full variable domain: KAGVTQTPRYLIKTRGQQVTLSCSPISGHRSVSWYQQTPGQGLQFLFEYFSETQRNKGNFPGRFSGRQFSNSRSEMNVSTLELGDSALYLCASSRAGGTDTQYFGPGTRLTVL.

J is TRBJ2-5 and V is TRBV18; D is unclear. This CDR3 region has 12 residues. Trimming pared 0 bases from V and 5 bases from J, leaving 4 bases between. Germline CDR1 KGHSH, CDR2 LQKENI. In DNA, the CDR3 is TGTGCCAGCTCACCACCGGAGGAGACCCAGTACTTC. Residues: CASSPPEETQYF.